Described below is a single T cell receptor beta chain sequence and its context. Its cognate antigen is unknown. The data originate from a study of identical twins. Study outcomes and limitations: Abundant beta clonotypes from cord blood bore fewer insertions; memory repertoires lacked this pattern.

A single record per CDR3 protein comes from TCRdb applying MiXCR to the 5' RACE reads. The profile covers about 720,000 distinct CDR3 sequences, with about 20% appearing a single time and around 13% taken by the ten largest. This sample also appeared in a second study, on T cells expressing NK-cell markers. From that second work: An anti-gamma-delta TCR antibody was added in several experiments. It restricted sorting to alpha-beta TCR-expressing T cells. Leadership of the CD3+CD56-NKG2C+ fraction also belonged to these clonotypes in several donors.

The clonotype comes from a woman aged 18-30 years in good health. Sequencing was carried out using PBMCs.

The CDR3 loop is CSPSPLAGVETQYF. The CDR3 DNA reads as TGCAGCCCCAGCCCCCTAGCGGGAGTAGAGACCCAGTACTTC. The V gene is TRBV20-1, the J gene TRBJ2-5; 10 nucleotides match TRBD2. This CDR3 contains 14 residues. Germline V lookup: CDR1 DFQATT, CDR2 SNEGSKA (reference sequence).